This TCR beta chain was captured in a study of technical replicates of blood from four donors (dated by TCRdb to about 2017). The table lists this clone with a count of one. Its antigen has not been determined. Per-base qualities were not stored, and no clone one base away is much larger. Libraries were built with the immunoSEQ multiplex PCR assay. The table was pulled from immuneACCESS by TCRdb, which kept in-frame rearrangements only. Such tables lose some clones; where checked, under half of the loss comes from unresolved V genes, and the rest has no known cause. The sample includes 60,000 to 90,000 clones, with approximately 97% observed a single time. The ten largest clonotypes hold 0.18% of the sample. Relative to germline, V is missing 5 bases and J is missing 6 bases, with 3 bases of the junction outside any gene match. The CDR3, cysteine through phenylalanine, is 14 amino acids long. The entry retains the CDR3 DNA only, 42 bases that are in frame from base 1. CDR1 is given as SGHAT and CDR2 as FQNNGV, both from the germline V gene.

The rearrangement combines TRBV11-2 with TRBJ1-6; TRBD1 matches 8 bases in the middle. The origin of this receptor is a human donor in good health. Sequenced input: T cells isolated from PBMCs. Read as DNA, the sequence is TGTGCCAGCAGCGGGGACAGGCGTAATTCACCCCTCCACTTT. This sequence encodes CASSGDRRNSPLHF.